This entry is about one T cell receptor beta chain. The antigen this receptor binds is unknown. The record has no base qualities; no much larger clone is one base away. There are 14 amino acids in the CDR3, from cysteine to phenylalanine inclusive. Of the read, only the CDR3 DNA is kept; its 42 bases are in frame from base 1. Trimming takes 0 bases off V and 3 bases off J; junction bases not matched to a gene: 2. CDR1 and CDR2, per the germline V gene, are SQVTM and ANQGSEA. The data were obtained in a study of blood T cell repertoires in COVID-19 (dated by TCRdb to 2020 to 2022). About the full investigation: Collaborator samples came from the United States, Italy and Spain and covered acute and convalescent phases of COVID-19. The material from the prospective study consisted of cDNA or gDNA derived from T cells, B-cell-depleted T cells, or PBMCs. The dataset comprised deeply sampled blood TCRbeta repertoires from subjects exposed to, actively infected with, or recovered from COVID-19. A freely available public database, intended as a resource for researchers studying the immune response to SARS-CoV-2, is where the repertoires were released. Samples were obtained from the ongoing ImmuneRACE study (first 160 participants) and from roughly 1,300 subjects provided by 6 global collaborators. Nearly every sample came with metadata listing a de-identified subject ID, COVID-19 status, age in years and sex. Where HLA class I and class II types were available, the types were taken from metadata supplied by the sample provider, not from assay-based typing.

In the prospective study, participants were roughly 18 to 95 years old, resided in under 30 geographic areas of the United States, and were enrolled through a virtual design. To assign participants to cohorts, the prospective study relied on clinical history that participants themselves reported in a screening survey and a study questionnaire. Exposed participants were defined as having been in contact with someone with a PCR-confirmed or clinician-diagnosed COVID-19 case within 2 weeks of study entry. In the prospective study, mobile phlebotomists collected whole blood, serum and a nasopharyngeal or oropharyngeal swab from each participant. Over an approximately 2-month period, participants in the prospective study had the option of providing additional blood draws and questionnaires. Prospective study blood samples were shipped either frozen or at room temperature before DNA extraction. Overall study outcomes, separate from this receptor: Clinical and demographic metadata were provided uncurated, with the amount varying by source and participant.

TCRbeta CDR3 regions were amplified from genomic DNA by means of the immunoSEQ Assay, a bias-controlled multiplex PCR. As for the original processing: The number of nucleated cells in each sample was estimated by amplification of reference gene primers within the assay. Sequence reads were collapsed and filtered to measure the absolute abundance of every unique TCRbeta CDR3 rearrangement. For each sample, productive Simpson clonality was calculated as the square root of Simpson's diversity index across productive rearrangements. TCRdb holds this immuneACCESS table with in-frame rearrangements only. Some clones are missing; in checked studies, unresolved V genes explain under half, and the rest has no known cause. V and J calls and clone size follow that table, whereas D and trimming were derived from the DNA. The sample contains 200,000 to 250,000 clones, 90% of them found a single time. Over 13% of the sample belongs to the ten largest clones.

The sequence was collected from a man aged 30 to 39 who had been exposed to COVID-19. The sequencing sample was made of PBMCs or T cells enriched from blood (not recorded which). The sequence joins TRBV29-1 to TRBJ2-7, with 10 junctional bases fitting TRBD1. The DNA is as follows: TGCAGCGTTGAAGATGGACAGGGGGACTACGAGCAGTACTTC. Its protein product is CSVEDGQGDYEQYF.